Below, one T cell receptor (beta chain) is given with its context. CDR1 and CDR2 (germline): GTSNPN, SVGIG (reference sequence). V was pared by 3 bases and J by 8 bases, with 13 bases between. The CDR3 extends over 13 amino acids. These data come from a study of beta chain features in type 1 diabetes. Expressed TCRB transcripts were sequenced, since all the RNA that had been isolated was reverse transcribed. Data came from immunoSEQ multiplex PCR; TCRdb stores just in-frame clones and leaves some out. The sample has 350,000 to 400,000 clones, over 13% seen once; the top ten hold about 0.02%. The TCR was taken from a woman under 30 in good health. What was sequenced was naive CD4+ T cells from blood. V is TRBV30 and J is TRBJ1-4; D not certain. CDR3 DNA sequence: TGTGCCTGGAGCGGGTCATCTCGGGAAAAACTGTTTTTT. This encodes CAWSGSSREKLFF.